What follows are 26 T cell receptor beta chains derived from one specimen sequenced in a study of graft-versus-host responses after intestinal transplantation. These TCRs are of unknown antigen specificity. Produced via immunoSEQ multiplex PCR; TCRdb's table is partial and in-frame only. Here the sample spans over 120,000 clones, nearly 95% being singletons. The starting material was unstimulated CD4+ T cells sorted from spleen or lymph node cells, obtained before intestinal transplant. The receptors shown here come from a human donor who received an intestinal transplant.

The chain has TRBV18 and TRBJ2-1, with 10 bases matching TRBD1. The V segment lost 1 base and the J segment 2 bases; nucleotides outside the gene matches: 2. The CDR3 is 16 residues long. Germline V CDR1 and CDR2: KGHSH, LQKENI. In nucleotides, the CDR3 is TGTGCCAGCTCACCACTTGGACAGGGGGCCTACAATGAGCAGTTCTTC. It specifies CASSPLGQGAYNEQFF. Combining the CDR3 with reference TRBV18 and TRBJ2-1 gives the whole variable domain NAGVMQNPRHLVRRRGQEARLRCSPMKGHSHVYWYRQLPEEGLKFMVYLQKENIIDESGMPKERFSAEFPKEGPSILRIQQVVRGDSAAYFCASSPLGQGAYNEQFFGPGTRLTVL.

This chain connects TRBV4-1 to TRBJ2-2, with 9 bases lining up with TRBD1. Germline V lookup: CDR1 MGHRA, CDR2 YSYEKL. The CDR3 sequence is 16 residues long. Trimming at V came to 4 bases and at J to 1 base, leaving 4 bases not matched to a gene. CDR3 nucleotides: TGCGCCAGCAGCCTACAGGGGGCCTTGAACACCGGGGAGCTGTTTTTT. This gives the protein CASSLQGALNTGELFF.

The V call is TRBV27, the J call TRBJ2-1, with 10 nucleotides matching TRBD2. This CDR3 has 15 residues. Germline V CDR1 and CDR2: MNHEY, SMNVEV (reference sequence). The V and J ends lost 6 bases and 9 bases, in that order; junction bases with no gene match: 11. CDR3 DNA sequence: TGTGCCAGCAGCCGAGGACTAGCGGCTTCGGGTGAGCAGTTCTTC. As protein: CASSRGLAASGEQFF.

DNA of the CDR3: TGTGCCAGCAGCTTGGCCGGGTCCTACGAGCAGTACTTC. It translates to CASSLAGSYEQYF. This rearrangement joins TRBV5-6 to TRBJ2-7; no clear D. This CDR3 has 13 residues. Per germline, CDR1 SGHDT and CDR2 YYEEEE. Trimming removed 0 bases at V and 1 base at J, with 5 bases between.

The CDR3 nucleotides read TGTGCCAGCACGCGTAGCGGGAGCTACAATGAGCAGTTCTTC. This translates into CASTRSGSYNEQFF. This rearrangement joins TRBV6-1 to TRBJ2-1; 9 bases are a match to TRBD2. V was clipped by 7 bases and J by 3 bases; unmatched bases: 4. This CDR3 is 14 amino acids long. The germline CDR1 and CDR2 sequences are MNHNS and SASEGT.

This chain links TRBV13 with TRBJ2-1; 14 bases are shared with TRBD2. V lost 3 bases and J lost 9; bases outside the gene matches: 4. CDR1 is PRHDT, CDR2 FYEKMQ, per germline (reference sequence). This CDR3 region has 15 residues. CDR3: CASSFRGLAGVEQFF. The CDR3 bases are TGTGCCAGCAGCTTCCGGGGACTAGCGGGAGTTGAGCAGTTCTTC.

This clone was found once. The chain combines TRBV30 with TRBJ1-5, with TRBD1 identical over 8 bases. CDR1 and CDR2 from the germline V gene are GTSNPN and SVGIG (reference sequence). With 1 base clipped from V and 6 bases from J, the junction kept 11 bases outside the gene matches. This CDR3 is 16 amino acids long. The DNA of the CDR3 is TGTGCCTGGAGTGAACCGGGACAGGTTTATGGTCAGCCCCAGCATTTT. Translating gives CAWSEPGQVYGQPQHF.

This clone showed up just a few times. The chain has TRBV6-1 and TRBJ2-1, with 11 bases that match TRBD2. Looked up from germline, CDR1 is MNHNS and CDR2 is SASEGT. The CDR3 spans 15 residues. The V gene end was trimmed by 6 bases and the J gene end by 3 bases; junction bases not matched to a gene: 4. The CDR3 loop reads CASSLAGGLYNEQFF. The DNA of the CDR3 is TGTGCCAGCAGCCTAGCGGGAGGCCTCTACAATGAGCAGTTCTTC.

The chain has TRBV29-1 and TRBJ2-1, with TRBD2 matching 12 bases. The CDR3 is 18 residues long. J was trimmed by 2 bases and V by 8 bases; bases with no gene match: 16. Germline V gene lookup returns CDR1 SQVTM and CDR2 ANQGSEA. The CDR3 DNA reads as TGCAGCTTTCCGAGTCGGGCTAGCGGGAGGGTCACCTACAATGAGCAGTTCTTC. Translating it yields CSFPSRASGRVTYNEQFF.

V gene TRBV6-6 combines with J gene TRBJ1-5; D unresolved. The CDR3 spans 13 residues. Trimming stripped 2 bases from V and 3 bases from J, with 5 bases between. Germline V gene data show CDR1 as MNHNY and CDR2 as SVGAGI (reference sequence). Here the CDR3 reads CASSYGVNQPQHF. The CDR3 DNA follows: TGTGCCAGCAGTTACGGGGTCAATCAGCCCCAGCATTTT.

This chain links TRBV28 with TRBJ1-2, with 7 bases that match TRBD1. Looked up from germline, CDR1 is MDHEN and CDR2 is SYDVKM. V lost 6 bases, J lost 10 bases, and 11 bases stayed unmatched. The CDR3 covers 13 residues. The CDR3, as DNA: TGTGCCAGCAGCCCCGGGACAGTAAGGTTCTACACCTTC. This gives the protein CASSPGTVRFYTF.

This chain connects TRBV2 to TRBJ2-7; 7 bases are a match to TRBD1. Germline assignment: CDR1 SNHLY and CDR2 FYNNEI. The CDR3 has 14 amino acids. J lost 2 bases, V lost 6 bases, and 7 bases had no gene match. The CDR3 DNA follows: TGTGCCAGCAGGACTGGGACAGTACCCTACGAGCAGTACTTC. Amino acids: CASRTGTVPYEQYF.

The rearrangement joins TRBV6-1 to TRBJ2-3, with TRBD2 identical over 9 bases. After removal of 7 bases from V and 5 bases from J, the junction contained 10 bases not matched to a gene. CDR3 size: 15 residues. CDR1 MNHNS and CDR2 SASEGT come from the germline V gene. CDR3 coding DNA: TGTGCCAGCAAGCGGACTAGCGCCTTATTAGATACGCAGTATTTT. Translation: CASKRTSALLDTQYF.

The chain combines TRBV18 with TRBJ1-5; D gene uncertain. V was cut by 2 bases and J by 0 bases, with 17 bases left in between. This CDR3 is built from 18 residues. CDR1 and CDR2 from the germline V gene are KGHSH and LQKENI. CDR3 sequence: CASSPVQSLGISNQPQHF. The CDR3 DNA follows: TGTGCCAGCTCACCAGTACAAAGTCTCGGCATTAGCAATCAGCCCCAGCATTTT. Together with reference TRBV18 and TRBJ1-5, the CDR3 gives the full variable domain: NAGVMQNPRHLVRRRGQEARLRCSPMKGHSHVYWYRQLPEEGLKFMVYLQKENIIDESGMPKERFSAEFPKEGPSILRIQQVVRGDSAAYFCASSPVQSLGISNQPQHFGDGTRLSIL.

The chain couples TRBV28 to TRBJ1-5, with D possibly being TRBD1 (5 bases). Trimming stripped 6 bases from V and 7 bases from J, with 19 bases between. Germline V gene lookup returns CDR1 MDHEN and CDR2 SYDVKM. The CDR3 runs to 15 residues. DNA for the CDR3: TGTGCCAGCAGGCCGGACAAGGGGAAGAACCAGCCCCAGCATTTT. This translates into CASRPDKGKNQPQHF.

The CDR3 nucleotides read TGCGCCAGCAGCCAAGAGGGACTAGCGGTCTACGAGCAGTACTTC. It translates to CASSQEGLAVYEQYF. V is TRBV4-1 and J is TRBJ2-7, with TRBD2 matching over 11 bases. Unmatched junction bases numbered 1, after V lost 0 bases and J lost 3 bases. CDR1 is MGHRA, CDR2 YSYEKL, per germline. The CDR3 is 15 amino acids.

The J gene is TRBJ2-5, the V gene TRBV18; 8 nucleotides align to TRBD2. Gene TRBJ2-7 matches the end of the DNA better, so the J call may be wrong. Germline V gives CDR1 KGHSH, CDR2 LQKENI. This CDR3 contains 14 residues. Written as DNA, the CDR3 is TGTGCCAGCTCACCAAATCGGGAGGGCTACGAGCAGTACTTC. It translates to CASSPNREGYEQYF.

This chain links TRBV6-1 with TRBJ2-1; D is ambiguous. This CDR3 contains 15 residues. Trimming pared 5 bases from V and 0 bases from J, leaving 11 bases between. Germline CDR1 MNHNS, CDR2 SASEGT. CDR3 in amino acids: CASSLTPHSYNEQFF. The CDR3 bases are TGTGCCAGCAGTCTAACACCGCACTCCTACAATGAGCAGTTCTTC.

The rearrangement links TRBV19 to TRBJ2-7, with D possibly TRBD2 on 6 matching bases. This CDR3 region has 15 residues. CDR1 is LNHDA and CDR2 is SQIVND in the germline V gene (reference sequence). V was pared by 2 bases and J by 0 bases, with 11 bases between. This CDR3 is CASSITAGGSYEQYF. DNA for the CDR3: TGTGCCAGTAGTATAACAGCGGGCGGCTCCTACGAGCAGTACTTC.

This clone was seen only a few times. This sample also contains other DNA sequences that code for the same CDR3. J is TRBJ2-3 and V is TRBV18; D is perhaps TRBD2 (5 bases). The germline CDR1 and CDR2 sequences are KGHSH and LQKENI. Between the trimmed V and J ends, which lost 6 bases and 6 bases, there was a span of 7 bases. The CDR3 consists of 11 residues. The CDR3 spells CASSPGDTQYF. CDR3 DNA: TGTGCCAGCTCTCCGGGGGATACGCAGTATTTT.

The genes are TRBV28 and TRBJ1-3; TRBD1 might be the D (5 bases). The ends were cut back, 1 base at V and 0 bases at J, with 16 bases in the middle. Germline CDR1 reads MDHEN; CDR2 reads SYDVKM. The CDR3 totals 18 residues. The CDR3 loop is CASSLFQGLWDSGNTIYF. The CDR3, as DNA: TGTGCCAGCAGTTTATTTCAGGGCCTGTGGGACTCTGGAAACACCATATATTTT.

This clone was observed a handful of times. The V and J genes are TRBV6-5 and TRBJ2-7, with 10 positions matching TRBD2. The ends lost 6 bases at V and 3 bases at J; junction bases unmatched: 8. Looked up from germline, CDR1 is MNHEY and CDR2 is SVGAGI. The CDR3 has 15 residues. CDR3 amino acids: CASSQNLAGGYEQYF. The CDR3 DNA is TGTGCCAGCAGCCAAAACTTAGCGGGAGGCTACGAGCAGTACTTC.

This rearrangement joins TRBV6-1 to TRBJ1-4; the D is unclear. V lost 6 bases, J lost 6 bases, and 14 bases lay in between. Germline values: CDR1 MNHNS, CDR2 SASEGT. The CDR3 totals 14 residues. The CDR3, as DNA: TGTGCCAGCAGATCCGGGAGAAGCCATGAAAAACTGTTTTTT. Translating gives CASRSGRSHEKLFF.

This clone turned up a few times. V usage is TRBV7-3 and J usage is TRBJ2-1; the match to TRBD2 covers 7 bases. The CDR3 runs to 14 residues. Germline loops: CDR1 SGHTA, CDR2 FQGTGA. After removal of 5 bases from V and 2 bases from J, the junction contained 3 bases not matched to a gene. CDR3 residues: CASSVGLAYNEQFF. Here the CDR3 DNA reads TGTGCCAGCAGCGTAGGACTAGCCTACAATGAGCAGTTCTTC.

The chain uses TRBV2 and TRBJ2-7, with a tentative D call TRBD2 (6 bases). The germline V gene encodes CDR1 SNHLY and CDR2 FYNNEI. Between the trimmed V and J ends, which lost 2 bases and 4 bases, there was a span of 9 bases. The CDR3 is made up of 13 amino acids. The DNA of the CDR3 is TGTGCCAGCAGTGAACTAGCGAGATACGAGCAGTACTTC. This encodes CASSELARYEQYF.

The count of this clone is one. V gene TRBV5-4 combines with J gene TRBJ2-3; 7 bases agree with TRBD1. Germline trimming cut 1 base from V and 2 bases from J; bases unmatched to any gene: 7. The CDR3 loop spans 16 amino acids. Germline-derived CDR1 and CDR2 are SGHNT and YYREEE (reference sequence). CDR3 sequence (DNA): TGTGCCAGCAGCTTGCGGACAGGAGCCTCCACAGATACGCAGTATTTT. Protein: CASSLRTGASTDTQYF.